Listed below are T cell receptor beta chains from one sample, sequenced in a study of CD8 T cells in ankylosing spondylitis. TCRdb reanalysed the 5' RACE reads using MiXCR and keeps one entry per CDR3 protein. Among around 250,000 distinct CDR3 sequences, over 15% were seen once, and the ten largest hold around 33%. Sequencing was performed on blood, either unsorted or a sorted T cell fraction (not recorded which). These receptor sequences come from a male donor with ankylosing spondylitis or in good health (not recorded which). Both conserved end residues are part of each CDR3. The order of the fields is V gene, D gene, clone size, J gene, CDR3 DNA, CDR3 protein. A D gene is named only where the DNA matches it firmly. Clone sizes are given selectively: once, few, many, or a class where the clone is expanded.

V gene: TRBV7-6
D gene: TRBD1
clone size: few
J gene: TRBJ2-7
CDR3 DNA: TGTGCCAGCAGCCCCACTGACAGGGTTCGCTACGAGCAGTACTTC
CDR3 protein: CASSPTDRVRYEQYF

V gene: TRBV29-1
D gene: .
clone size: .
J gene: TRBJ2-7
CDR3 DNA: TGCAGCGCCTATGGGGGCTACGAGCAGTACTTC
CDR3 protein: CSAYGGYEQYF

V gene: TRBV4-3
D gene: .
clone size: few
J gene: TRBJ2-2
CDR3 DNA: TGCGCCAGCAGCCAAGGGCTAGCGCTGAACACCGGGGAGCTGTTTTTT
CDR3 protein: CASSQGLALNTGELFF

V gene: TRBV29-1
D gene: .
clone size: .
J gene: TRBJ2-3
CDR3 DNA: TGCAGCGCTGCGGAGAGTATCAATACGCAGTATTTT
CDR3 protein: CSAAESINTQYF

V gene: TRBV7-2
D gene: TRBD1
clone size: many
J gene: TRBJ2-1
CDR3 DNA: TGTGCCAGCAGCTTCATGGCGGGACAGGGGATTAATGAGCAGTTCTTC
CDR3 protein: CASSFMAGQGINEQFF

V gene: TRBV6-1
D gene: TRBD2
clone size: .
J gene: TRBJ2-7
CDR3 DNA: TGTGCCAGCTCAGGACTAGCGTCCCCCTACGAGCAGTACTTC
CDR3 protein: CASSGLASPYEQYF

V gene: TRBV12-3/TRBV12-4
D gene: TRBD1
clone size: few
J gene: TRBJ2-1
CDR3 DNA: TGTGCCAGCAGTTTAGGGACAGGTCTTAATGAGCAGTTCTTC
CDR3 protein: CASSLGTGLNEQFF

V gene: TRBV28
D gene: TRBD2
clone size: few
J gene: TRBJ2-7
CDR3 DNA: TGTGCCAGCAATGGGCCTAGCGGCAGCTACGAGCAGTACTTC
CDR3 protein: CASNGPSGSYEQYF

V gene: TRBV20-1
D gene: .
clone size: few
J gene: TRBJ2-7
CDR3 DNA: TGCAGTGCCATCGTCAACGAGCAGTACTTC
CDR3 protein: CSAIVNEQYF

V gene: TRBV27
D gene: TRBD2
clone size: few
J gene: TRBJ2-1
CDR3 DNA: TGTGCCAGCAGTGACATTAGCGGGGCAAACAATGAGCAGTTCTTC
CDR3 protein: CASSDISGANNEQFF

V gene: TRBV12-3/TRBV12-4
D gene: .
clone size: few
J gene: TRBJ2-7
CDR3 DNA: TGTGCCAGCAGTTTCGCGGTAGGAATTTCCTACGAGCAGTACTTC
CDR3 protein: CASSFAVGISYEQYF

V gene: TRBV20-1
D gene: .
clone size: .
J gene: TRBJ1-1
CDR3 DNA: TGCAGTGCCCCAAGGACGGTAGACACTGAAGCTTTCTTT
CDR3 protein: CSAPRTVDTEAFF

V gene: TRBV25-1
D gene: .
clone size: .
J gene: TRBJ2-3
CDR3 DNA: TGTGCCAGCAGTGAGGGATTCACAGATACGCAGTATTTT
CDR3 protein: CASSEGFTDTQYF

V gene: TRBV29-1
D gene: .
clone size: few
J gene: TRBJ2-2
CDR3 DNA: TGCAGCGTTGAAGAAGGATCTGGGGAGCTGTTTTTT
CDR3 protein: CSVEEGSGELFF

V gene: TRBV4-2
D gene: .
clone size: few
J gene: TRBJ2-3
CDR3 DNA: TGTGCCAGCAGCCAAGAGGGACAAGACACAGATACGCAGTATTTT
CDR3 protein: CASSQEGQDTDTQYF

V gene: TRBV20-1
D gene: TRBD2
clone size: .
J gene: TRBJ2-5
CDR3 DNA: TGCAGTGCTTCCACCCTTTGGGGACTAGCGGCTCAAGAGACCCAGTACTTC
CDR3 protein: CSASTLWGLAAQETQYF

V gene: TRBV4-1
D gene: TRBD1
clone size: .
J gene: TRBJ1-5
CDR3 DNA: TGCGCCAGCAGCCAAGAGACGCGGACAGGGGAGCCCCAGCATTTT
CDR3 protein: CASSQETRTGEPQHF

V gene: TRBV6-5
D gene: TRBD1
clone size: few
J gene: TRBJ2-5
CDR3 DNA: TGTGCCAGCAGTTACTCGACAGGGACAGGGTGGAAGACCCAGTACTTC
CDR3 protein: CASSYSTGTGWKTQYF

V gene: TRBV13
D gene: TRBD2
clone size: many
J gene: TRBJ2-3
CDR3 DNA: TGTGCCAGCAGCCAATCACCGGGACTAGCGATAACAGATACGCAGTATTTT
CDR3 protein: CASSQSPGLAITDTQYF

V gene: TRBV11-2
D gene: TRBD2
clone size: .
J gene: TRBJ2-1
CDR3 DNA: TGTGCCAGCAGCTTAGGTCCTGCGGGAGGGCCGGAGTACAATGAGCAGTTCTTC
CDR3 protein: CASSLGPAGGPEYNEQFF